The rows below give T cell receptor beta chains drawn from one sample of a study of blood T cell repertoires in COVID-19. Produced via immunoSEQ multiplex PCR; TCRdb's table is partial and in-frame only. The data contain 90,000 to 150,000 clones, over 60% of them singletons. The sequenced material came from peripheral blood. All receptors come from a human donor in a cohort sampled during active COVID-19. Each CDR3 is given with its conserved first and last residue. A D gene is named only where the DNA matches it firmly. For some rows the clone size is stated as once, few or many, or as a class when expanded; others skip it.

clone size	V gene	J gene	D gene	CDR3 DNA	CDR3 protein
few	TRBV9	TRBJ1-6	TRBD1	TGTGCCAGCAGCGCTGACAGGGGAAATTCACCCCTCCACTTT	CASSADRGNSPLHF
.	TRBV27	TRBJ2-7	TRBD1	TGTGCCAGCAGTTTCCCGGGACAGGGACCCTACGAGCAGTACTTC	CASSFPGQGPYEQYF
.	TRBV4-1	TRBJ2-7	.	TGCGCCAGCAGCCAAGAACGGGACACCGTCTACGAGCAGTACTTC	CASSQERDTVYEQYF
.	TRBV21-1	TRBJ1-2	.	TGTGCCAGCAGCACCCGGTCAGGGGGATACTATGGCTACACCTTC	CASSTRSGGYYGYTF
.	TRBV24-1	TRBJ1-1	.	TGTGCCACCAGTGATGTTTTCGCTGAAGCTTTCTTT	CATSDVFAEAFF
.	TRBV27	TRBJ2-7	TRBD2	TGTGCCAGCAGTTTAGGGGGGGTCGGGGGTTCCTACGAGCAGTACTTC	CASSLGGVGGSYEQYF
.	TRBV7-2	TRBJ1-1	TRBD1	TGTGCCAGCAGCTTAGAGGGGGCTGGGACTGAAGCTTTCTTT	CASSLEGAGTEAFF
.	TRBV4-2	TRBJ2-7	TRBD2	TGTGCCAGCAGCCCGGAGGCGGGACTAGCGTGGGAGCAGTACTTC	CASSPEAGLAWEQYF
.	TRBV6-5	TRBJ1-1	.	TGTGCCAGCAGTTACGGCAGGTTCGGCGTGAACACTGAAGCTTTCTTT	CASSYGRFGVNTEAFF
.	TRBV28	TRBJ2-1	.	TGTGCCAGCAGTCCCACACCCAAGAGGGTAGGGTTCTTC	CASSPTPKRVGFF
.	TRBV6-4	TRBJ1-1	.	TGTGCCAAGACAGACAACACTGAAGCTTTCTTT	CAKTDNTEAFF
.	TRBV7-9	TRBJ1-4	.	TGTGCCAGCTCCGGGGGTGGGGCAACTAATGAAAAACTGTTTTTT	CASSGGGATNEKLFF
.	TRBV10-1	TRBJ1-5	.	TGCGCCAGCACCCCAACAGGGTTGGGTCAGCCCCAGCATTTT	CASTPTGLGQPQHF
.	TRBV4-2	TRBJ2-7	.	TGTGCCAGCGGAACAGGGCCCTACGAGCAGTACTTC	CASGTGPYEQYF
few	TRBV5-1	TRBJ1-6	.	TGCGCCAGCAGAGACAGTTATAATTCACCCCTCCACTTT	CASRDSYNSPLHF
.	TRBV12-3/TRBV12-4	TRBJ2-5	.	TGTGCCAGCAGTTCCCTATGGACACCCGACCACTTC	CASSSLWTPDHF
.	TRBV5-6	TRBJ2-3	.	TGTGCCAGCAGCTACCCCCCGCGGACTAGCACAGATACGCAGTATTTT	CASSYPPRTSTDTQYF
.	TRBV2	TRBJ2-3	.	TGTGCCAGCAGTGGAGTCACCAGCACAGATACGCAGTATTTT	CASSGVTSTDTQYF
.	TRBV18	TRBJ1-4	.	TGTGCCAGCTCACCCGGGACATCGAATGAAAAACTGTTTTTT	CASSPGTSNEKLFF
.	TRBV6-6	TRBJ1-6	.	TGTGCCAGCAGTTACTCGATGATGGGCGAGAATTCACCCCTCCACTTT	CASSYSMMGENSPLHF
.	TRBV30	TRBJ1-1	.	TGTGCCTGGACCCGAACAGGGAACACTGAAGCTTTCTTT	CAWTRTGNTEAFF
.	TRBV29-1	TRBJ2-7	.	TGCAGCGTTCTACAGGGACCCTACGAGCAGTACTTC	CSVLQGPYEQYF
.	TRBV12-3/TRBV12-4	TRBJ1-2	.	TGTGCCAGCAGTTTCTCCGGAGGGGGCTACACCTTC	CASSFSGGGYTF
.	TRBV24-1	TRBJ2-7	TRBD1	TGTGCCACCAGTGATTGGGGGACAGGGTCCTACGAGCAGTACTTC	CATSDWGTGSYEQYF
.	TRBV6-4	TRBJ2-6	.	TGTGCCAGCAGTGACCAGGGGCTCGGGGCCAACGTCCTGACTTTC	CASSDQGLGANVLTF
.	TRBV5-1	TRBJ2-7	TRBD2	TGCGCCAGCAGCTTGGGTTTGTCCGGACTAGATAATTCCTACGAGCAGTACTTC	CASSLGLSGLDNSYEQYF
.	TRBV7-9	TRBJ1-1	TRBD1	TGTGCCAGCAGCTCTACAGGGGGCCCAGCTGAAGCTTTCTTT	CASSSTGGPAEAFF
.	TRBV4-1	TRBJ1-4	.	TGCGCCAGCAGCCAAGATACAGTCTACGGTGAAAAACTGTTTTTT	CASSQDTVYGEKLFF
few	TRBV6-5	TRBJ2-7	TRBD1	TGTGCCAGCAGTTACCGGGACAGGGTAGACGAGCAGTACTTC	CASSYRDRVDEQYF
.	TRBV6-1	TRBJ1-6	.	TGTGCCAGCAGTGAGACGGGGGGGAGGCCCTATTCACCCCTCCACTTT	CASSETGGRPYSPLHF
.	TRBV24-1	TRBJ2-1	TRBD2	TGTGCCACCAGTGAAGAGCGGGATAGTAAATACAATGAGCAGTTCTTC	CATSEERDSKYNEQFF
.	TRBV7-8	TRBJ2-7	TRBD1	TGTGCCAGCAGCTTAGGTCCGGGACAGGGGGCCCACGAGCAGTACTTC	CASSLGPGQGAHEQYF
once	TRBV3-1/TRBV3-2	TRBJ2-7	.	TGTGCCAGCAGCCAAGAACAGGGAGTCTACGAGCAGTACTTC	CASSQEQGVYEQYF
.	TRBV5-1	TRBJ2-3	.	TGCGCCAGCAGCTTCGAGAGAACTAGCACAGATACGCAGTATTTT	CASSFERTSTDTQYF
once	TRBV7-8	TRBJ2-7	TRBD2	TGTGCCAGCAGCTTAGTGGCGGGAGGGAGCTCCTACGAGCAGTACTTC	CASSLVAGGSSYEQYF
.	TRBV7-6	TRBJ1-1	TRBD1	TGTGCCAGCAGCTTAGCGCCGGGACAGGGGATGAACACTGAAGCTTTCTTT	CASSLAPGQGMNTEAFF
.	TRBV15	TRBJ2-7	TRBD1	TGTGCCACCAGCAGATCCGACAGGGGCGGCTACGAGCAGTACTTC	CATSRSDRGGYEQYF
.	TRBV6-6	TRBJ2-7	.	TGTGCCAGCAGCCCTGCGAGCTACGAGCAGTACTTC	CASSPASYEQYF
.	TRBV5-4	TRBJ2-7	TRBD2	TGTGCCAGCAGCTTGGAGGGCGGGAGGGCCATAGAGCAGTACTTC	CASSLEGGRAIEQYF
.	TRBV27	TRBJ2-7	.	TGTGCCAGCAGTCCCCGGGACACCCTCTACGAGCAGTACTTC	CASSPRDTLYEQYF
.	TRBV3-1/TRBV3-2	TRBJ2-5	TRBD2	TGTGCCAGCAGCCAAGATAGAACTAGCGGAGGGGGGGAGACCCAGTACTTC	CASSQDRTSGGGETQYF
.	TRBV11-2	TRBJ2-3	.	TGTGCCAGCGGAATCAACCCAGGGTGGGCGGATACGCAGTATTTT	CASGINPGWADTQYF
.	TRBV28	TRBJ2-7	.	TGTGCCAGCAGTTCCTCGTCCTACGAGCAGTACTTC	CASSSSSYEQYF
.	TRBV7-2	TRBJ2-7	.	TGTGCCAGCAGCTTAGCCAGGACGACGGGGGAGCCCTACGAGCAGTACTTC	CASSLARTTGEPYEQYF
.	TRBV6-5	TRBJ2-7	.	TGTGCCAGCAACAGGCTACTATCCTACGAGCAGTACTTC	CASNRLLSYEQYF
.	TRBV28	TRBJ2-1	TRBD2	TGTGCCAGCAGACTACTAGCGGGAGAATACAATGAGCAGTTCTTC	CASRLLAGEYNEQFF
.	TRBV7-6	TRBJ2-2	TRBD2	TGTGCCAGCAGCCGGAGCCGGTTGGGGAGGGGCGGGGAGCTGTTTTTT	CASSRSRLGRGGELFF